What follows are 27 T cell receptor beta chains derived from one specimen sequenced in a study of PD-1 blockade in classical Hodgkin lymphoma. Profiling relied on immunoSEQ multiplex PCR, and the TCRdb table lists in-frame clones only, not all of them. The sample contains about 72,000 clones, approximately 94% of which appear only once. After autologous stem cell transplantation all patients relapsed, and prior brentuximab vedotin exposure differed between cohorts. Specimen: peripheral blood mononuclear cells (PBMCs), collected at baseline. These receptors were obtained from a human donor with classical Hodgkin lymphoma.

The rearrangement links TRBV6-1 to TRBJ2-7; unclear D gene. Trimming pared 10 bases from V and 0 bases from J, leaving 10 bases between. In germline, CDR1 is MNHNS, CDR2 SASEGT. This CDR3 is 12 amino acids long. In nucleotides, the CDR3 is TGTGCCACGCACAAGAGCTCCTACGAGCAGTACTTC. This codes for CATHKSSYEQYF.

The chain is built from TRBV7-2 and TRBJ1-1, with D possibly matching TRBD1 (5 bases). This CDR3 has 11 residues. Deletions cut 5 bases from V and 8 bases from J, with 9 bases between. Germline-derived CDR1 and CDR2 are SGHTA and FQGNSA. The CDR3 region is CASSPGGEAFF. The CDR3 DNA reads as TGTGCCAGCAGCCCCGGGGGAGAAGCTTTCTTT.

The chain is built from TRBV15 and TRBJ2-7; 8 bases align to TRBD2. CDR3 length: 16 residues. Trimming at V came to 5 bases and at J to 3 bases, leaving 12 bases not matched to a gene. Germline V gene data show CDR1 as LNHNV and CDR2 as YYDKDF (reference sequence). The CDR3 DNA reads as TGTGCCACCAGCCCCGGGGGGGCTAGATATGGCTACGAGCAGTACTTC. Amino acids: CATSPGGARYGYEQYF.

This chain links TRBV6-5 with TRBJ2-7, with D hard to call. Trimming stripped 6 bases from V and 3 bases from J, with 15 bases between. CDR3 length equals 14 residues. Per the germline V gene, CDR1 is MNHEY and CDR2 is SVGAGI. CDR3 nucleotide sequence: TGTGCCAGCAGCTCCCGGTTGAACCACTACGAGCAGTACTTC. It encodes CASSSRLNHYEQYF.

The chain has TRBV6-6 and TRBJ2-7; D is possibly TRBD1 or TRBD2 (5 bases each). Trimming pared 6 bases from V and 3 bases from J, leaving 18 bases between. Germline-derived CDR1 and CDR2 are MNHNY and SVGAGI (reference sequence). The length of the CDR3 is 15 residues. The CDR3 nucleotides are TGTGCCAGCAGCAGTAGGAAGAGGGGTAACTACGAGCAGTACTTC. This encodes CASSSRKRGNYEQYF.

The rearrangement joins TRBV5-1 to TRBJ2-7; D perhaps matches TRBD1 (5 bases). The CDR3 spans 14 residues. V was pared by 0 bases and J by 5 bases, with 12 bases between. Per the germline V gene, CDR1 is SGHRS and CDR2 is YFSETQ. CDR3 region: CASSLGQGDNEQYF. DNA for the CDR3: TGCGCCAGCAGCTTGGGGCAGGGTGATAACGAGCAGTACTTC.

V usage is TRBV19 and J usage is TRBJ1-2; 9 nucleotides match TRBD1. CDR3 size: 11 residues. Germline CDR1 is LNHDA and CDR2 is SQIVND (reference sequence). V shed 10 bases, J shed 8 bases, and the junction held 5 bases outside the gene matches. The CDR3: CATNRGLGYTF. The CDR3 DNA reads TGTGCCACAAACAGGGGGCTGGGCTACACCTTC.

V usage is TRBV18 and J usage is TRBJ2-3, with D hard to call. Germline lookup yields CDR1 KGHSH and CDR2 LQKENI. The V end lost 6 bases, the J end lost 0 bases, and 13 bases lay between the germline ends. CDR3 size: 15 residues. The DNA of the CDR3 is TGTGCCAGCTCTCCTCCCGTTCATAGCACAGATACGCAGTATTTT. As protein: CASSPPVHSTDTQYF.

The chain has TRBV27 and TRBJ2-1, with D uncertain. The CDR3 totals 15 residues. Germline CDR1 is MNHEY and CDR2 is SMNVEV (reference sequence). V was shortened by 5 bases and J by 2 bases, with 13 bases between the two germline ends. CDR3 residues: CASSRSGIPYNEQFF. The CDR3 DNA reads as TGTGCCAGCAGTCGAAGTGGGATTCCCTACAATGAGCAGTTCTTC.

The V call is TRBV9, the J call TRBJ1-2, with 7 bases aligning to TRBD1. CDR1 and CDR2 from the germline V gene are SGDLS and YYNGEE. The CDR3 consists of 13 residues. The trim removed 4 bases at V and 8 bases at J, leaving 8 bases unmatched. The CDR3 nucleotides read TGTGCCAGCAGCCTCCGGGACAGAGGGGGCTACACCTTC. Translated: CASSLRDRGGYTF.

The chain has TRBV6-4 and TRBJ2-1; D is possibly TRBD2 (5 bases). Trimming took 6 bases from V and 0 from J, leaving 9 bases between them. Germline V CDR1 and CDR2: MRHNA, SNTAGT. The CDR3 loop spans 14 amino acids. The CDR3 region has the DNA TGTGCCAGCAGAAGGGAGAGCTCCTACAATGAGCAGTTCTTC. It specifies CASRRESSYNEQFF.

This chain joins TRBV28 and TRBJ2-1, with D possibly matching TRBD1 (6 bases). The CDR3 covers 15 residues. Trimming took 6 bases from V and 0 from J, leaving 12 bases between them. Per germline, CDR1 MDHEN and CDR2 SYDVKM. The CDR3 reads CASRQDRFSYNEQFF. CDR3 coding DNA: TGTGCCAGCAGACAGGACAGATTCTCCTACAATGAGCAGTTCTTC.

J is TRBJ1-5 and V is TRBV19; tentative D call: TRBD1 (5 bases). This CDR3 contains 14 residues. CDR1 and CDR2 from the germline V gene are LNHDA and SQIVND (reference sequence). V was cut by 3 bases and J by 5 bases, with 11 bases left in between. The CDR3: CASSISRDHQPQHF. The CDR3 DNA follows: TGTGCCAGTAGTATTTCCAGGGACCATCAGCCCCAGCATTTT.

The chain joins TRBV27 to TRBJ2-3; a weak D match, TRBD2 (6 bases). Trimming shortened V by 6 bases and J by 0 bases, and 10 bases separated the two germline ends. Germline CDR1 reads MNHEY; CDR2 reads SMNVEV (reference sequence). This CDR3 comprises 14 residues. As DNA, the CDR3 is TGTGCCAGCAGCTGGGGGACTAGCACAGATACGCAGTATTTT. It codes for CASSWGTSTDTQYF.

This rearrangement joins TRBV7-3 to TRBJ2-1; D is possibly TRBD1 or TRBD2 (5 bases each). Looked up from germline, CDR1 is SGHTA and CDR2 is FQGTGA. Trimming stripped 2 bases from V and 4 bases from J, with 9 bases between. This CDR3 is 14 amino acids long. CDR3 sequence: CASSLSGPYNEQFF. The CDR3 DNA reads TGTGCCAGCAGCTTATCGGGACCTTACAATGAGCAGTTCTTC.

V usage is TRBV18 and J usage is TRBJ2-3, with D maybe TRBD1 (6 bases). The V gene's germline CDR1 is KGHSH and CDR2 LQKENI. With 5 bases removed from V and 4 bases from J, the gap between germline ends came to 13 bases. This CDR3 spans 14 amino acids. The CDR3 loop reads CASSTGQKADTQYF. The CDR3 nucleotides are TGTGCCAGCTCAACTGGACAGAAGGCAGATACGCAGTATTTT.

This chain joins TRBV2 and TRBJ2-7; 9 nucleotides match TRBD1. With V trimmed by 8 bases and J by 4 bases, 12 bases remained unmatched. This CDR3 region has 15 residues. The germline gives CDR1 SNHLY, CDR2 FYNNEI. The CDR3 loop reads CASGERGQGRYEQYF. The CDR3 DNA reads TGTGCCAGCGGGGAGAGGGGACAGGGAAGGTACGAGCAGTACTTC.

The CDR3: CASSLSSSAYGYTF. CDR3 DNA sequence: TGTGCCAGCAGCTTGAGTAGCAGCGCCTATGGCTACACCTTC. This chain connects TRBV5-7 to TRBJ1-2, with D unresolved. Being an ORF, TRBV5-7 has a function that is uncertain. Trimming took 1 base from V and 4 from J, leaving 11 bases between them. The CDR3 is made up of 14 amino acids.

The CDR3: CASSFRQGGTEAFF. The CDR3 DNA follows: TGCGCCAGCAGCTTTAGGCAGGGCGGAACTGAAGCTTTCTTT. The chain carries TRBV5-1 and TRBJ1-1; TRBD1 might be the D (5 bases). The CDR3 extends over 14 amino acids. V lost 2 bases and J lost 5, with 13 bases in between. Germline loops: CDR1 SGHRS, CDR2 YFSETQ.

The rearrangement uses TRBV5-4 and TRBJ2-5; D might be TRBD2 (6 bases). The CDR3 sequence is 15 residues long. Trimming took 4 bases from V and 2 from J, leaving 15 bases between them. CDR1 SGHNT and CDR2 YYREEE come from the germline V gene (reference sequence). For the CDR3, the DNA is TGTGCCAGCAGCCTTCTAGCGATCGGGCAAGAGACCCAGTACTTC. It yields the protein CASSLLAIGQETQYF.

The J gene is TRBJ2-1, the V gene TRBV7-9; TRBD1 matches 11 bases. The germline V gene encodes CDR1 SEHNR and CDR2 FQNEAQ (reference sequence). The CDR3 consists of 14 residues. Losses at the gene ends were 6 bases for V and 8 bases for J; bases not matched to a gene: 6. Written as DNA, the CDR3 is TGTGCCAGCAGTAGGGGACAGGGGGGCGATGAGCAGTTCTTC. Translated, it gives CASSRGQGGDEQFF.

This sequence joins TRBV27 and TRBJ2-3; 11 bases fit TRBD2. This CDR3 region has 20 residues. CDR1 MNHEY and CDR2 SMNVEV come from the germline V gene (reference sequence). J was trimmed by 0 bases and V by 3 bases; bases with no gene match: 14. The CDR3 sequence is CASSFYSPGLAEPSTDTQYF. The CDR3 coding sequence is TGTGCCAGCAGTTTCTACTCACCGGGACTAGCGGAGCCTAGCACAGATACGCAGTATTTT.

J is TRBJ2-7 and V is TRBV5-1; 8 nucleotides agree with TRBD1. The CDR3 runs to 17 residues. Per germline, CDR1 SGHRS and CDR2 YFSETQ. V lost 1 base to trimming and J lost 2 bases; unmatched junction nucleotides: 11. The CDR3: CASSLLGGGQGTYEQYF. In DNA form, the CDR3 reads TGCGCCAGCAGCTTGCTGGGGGGAGGACAGGGCACCTACGAGCAGTACTTC. Full variable domain (outside the CDR3, taken from reference TRBV5-1 and TRBJ2-7): KAGVTQTPRYLIKTRGQQVTLSCSPISGHRSVSWYQQTPGQGLQFLFEYFSETQRNKGNFPGRFSGRQFSNSRSEMNVSTLELGDSALYLCASSLLGGGQGTYEQYFGPGTRLTVT.

The V call is TRBV5-8, the J call TRBJ1-6; a possible D gene is TRBD1 (5 bases). CDR1 SGHTS and CDR2 YDEGEE come from the germline V gene. V lost 2 bases and J lost 5, with 8 bases in between. This CDR3 has 14 amino acids. CDR3 in amino acids: CASSFRGDNSPLHF. The CDR3 region has the DNA TGTGCCAGCAGCTTCCGGGGCGATAATTCACCCCTCCACTTT.

V is TRBV12-5 and J is TRBJ2-2; the match to TRBD2 covers 8 bases. Germline V gives CDR1 LGHNT, CDR2 FRNRAP. The CDR3 is 18 amino acids. Trimming cost V 3 bases and J 5 bases; bases outside gene matches: 14. In nucleotides, the CDR3 is TGTGCTAGTGGTTTCCCCTCCCGACTAGCGAACCCAACCGGGGAGCTGTTTTTT. It translates to CASGFPSRLANPTGELFF.

The chain uses TRBV7-6 and TRBJ2-1, with TRBD2 matching over 12 bases. The CDR3 spans 18 residues. The germline gives CDR1 SGHVS, CDR2 FNYEAQ. J gave up 7 bases and V 2 bases, and 12 bases lay outside the gene matches. CDR3 sequence: CASSLLASGGAWLNEQFF. In nucleotides, the CDR3 is TGTGCCAGCAGCTTATTAGCTAGCGGGGGGGCCTGGTTAAATGAGCAGTTCTTC.

This rearrangement joins TRBV10-2 to TRBJ2-5; TRBD1 agrees at 8 bases. V shed 8 bases, J shed 4 bases, and the junction held 3 bases outside the gene matches. The germline CDR1 and CDR2 sequences are WSHSY and SAAADI. This CDR3 has 12 residues. The CDR3 protein is CASGRGRETQYF. The CDR3 bases are TGCGCCAGCGGCAGGGGGCGAGAGACCCAGTACTTC.